This TCR beta chain is from a study of T cell responses to AZD1222 COVID-19 vaccine. The method was immunoSEQ multiplex PCR; TCRdb's version includes in-frame clones alone and lacks a portion of them. This table holds under 200,000 clones, roughly 86% found once. Germline values: CDR1 SGHRS, CDR2 YFSETQ. There are 12 residues in the CDR3. V was cut by 1 base and J by 5 bases, with 4 bases left in between. This receptor was identified in an adult in good health. This sequence joins TRBV5-1 and TRBJ2-1; D uncertain. Source: peripheral blood, taken on day 0 of AZD1222 vaccination. This CDR3 reads CASSLMNNEQFF. In DNA form, the CDR3 reads TGCGCCAGCAGCTTGATGAACAATGAGCAGTTCTTC.